These 17 T cell receptor beta chains share one sample of origin, sequenced in a study of blood T cells in healthy people across ages. A second about 6 to 12 cycle PCR used barcoded and J-beta primers. TCRdb itself ran the 5' RACE reads through MiXCR, one entry per CDR3 protein. The sample includes under 2,000,000 distinct CDR3 sequences, 49% of them seen just once. Sequencing was done on a sample of blood. These receptors were taken from a woman between 40 and 55 years old in good health.

This clonotype has only a few counts. This chain joins TRBV29-1 and TRBJ2-3, with unresolved D. V was cut by 2 bases and J by 8 bases, with 11 bases left in between. There are 12 residues in the CDR3. Germline lookup yields CDR1 SQVTM and CDR2 ANQGSEA. CDR3 amino acids: CSVEMSSGTQYF. CDR3 DNA: TGCAGCGTTGAAATGAGTTCGGGTACGCAGTATTTT.

V is TRBV27 and J is TRBJ2-5; TRBD2 agrees at 9 bases. Germline V gene sequence: CDR1 MNHEY, CDR2 SMNVEV (reference sequence). V trimming: 0 bases; J trimming: 2 bases; junction bases outside the gene matches: 7. The CDR3 consists of 17 residues. CDR3 DNA: TGTGCCAGCAGTTTATCGTATCGGCTAGCGGGGCAAGAGACCCAGTACTTC. This sequence encodes CASSLSYRLAGQETQYF.

V gene TRBV6-2 or TRBV6-3 combines with J gene TRBJ2-4; possibly TRBD1 or TRBD2 for D (6 bases each). V was pared by 10 bases and J by 8 bases, with 9 bases between. The germline gives CDR1 MNHEY, CDR2 SVGEGT. This CDR3 has 10 amino acids. The DNA for the CDR3 is TGTGCCATTAGGGGGGACATTCAGTACTTC. This codes for CAIRGDIQYF.

This clonotype was seen a few times. The rearrangement links TRBV29-1 to TRBJ2-7, with unresolved D. V was shortened by 7 bases and J by 0 bases, with 13 bases between the two germline ends. CDR3 size: 13 residues. From germline, CDR1 is SQVTM and CDR2 ANQGSEA. The CDR3 DNA reads as TGCAGCGCAACCCGGCCTAGCTCCTACGAGCAGTACTTC. Translating gives CSATRPSSYEQYF.

The chain employs TRBV19 and TRBJ2-7, with D possibly being TRBD2 (6 bases). Trimming took off 5 bases at V and 4 bases at J, with 15 bases between the two ends. CDR3 length: 14 residues. Germline CDR1 and CDR2: LNHDA and SQIVND (reference sequence). The CDR3 sequence is CASSHPEGRYEQYF. For the CDR3, the DNA is TGTGCCAGTAGTCACCCGGAGGGAAGGTACGAGCAGTACTTC.

This clonotype was found a few times. The V and J genes are TRBV29-1 and TRBJ2-1; D is unclear. The CDR3 runs 12 residues. V shed 6 bases and J shed 4 bases, with 10 bases lying between them. Germline assignment: CDR1 SQVTM and CDR2 ANQGSEA. DNA for the CDR3: TGCAGCGTCGTAGGCAGTTACAATGAGCAGTTCTTC. It codes for CSVVGSYNEQFF.

The chain carries TRBV27 and TRBJ1-2; D might be TRBD1 (5 bases). The V end was cut by 5 bases, the J end by 8 bases, with 18 bases between. The CDR3 runs to 14 residues. CDR1 is MNHEY, CDR2 SMNVEV, per germline (reference sequence). The CDR3 region has the DNA TGTGCCAGCAGTCCCGACCGGGACCGGGGGGGCTACACCTTC. This encodes CASSPDRDRGGYTF.

V gene TRBV6-5 combines with J gene TRBJ1-2; possible D gene TRBD1, 6 bases. The CDR3 is 19 amino acids. In germline, CDR1 is MNHEY, CDR2 SVGAGI. Deletions cut 0 bases from V and 6 bases from J, with 26 bases between. The CDR3 DNA follows: TGTGCCAGCAGTTACTCAGGGGCGGCGGACAGTTTGGTGTTGGATGGCTACACCTTC. This gives the protein CASSYSGAADSLVLDGYTF.

This clonotype was seen a few times. The CDR3 region is CASSHKLDSYGYTF. CDR3 sequence (DNA): TGTGCCAGCAGCCACAAACTGGACAGCTATGGCTACACCTTC. J is TRBJ1-2 and V is TRBV7-2; maybe TRBD1 (6 bases). Trimming removed 5 bases from V and 4 bases from J, with 14 bases in between. CDR1 is SGHTA, CDR2 FQGNSA, per germline. This CDR3 contains 14 residues. The full variable domain, completed using reference TRBV7-2 and TRBJ1-2, is GAGVSQSPSNKVTEKGKDVELRCDPISGHTALYWYRQSLGQGLEFLIYFQGNSAPDKSGLPSDRFSAERTGGSVSTLTIQRTQQEDSAVYLCASSHKLDSYGYTFGSGTRLTVV.

Only a few counts were recorded for this clonotype. V gene TRBV5-1 combines with J gene TRBJ2-1, with D tentatively TRBD1 (5 bases). This CDR3 is 13 amino acids long. Germline V CDR1 and CDR2: SGHRS, YFSETQ. V lost 4 bases, J lost 7 bases, and 12 bases lay in between. CDR3 sequence (DNA): TGCGCCAGCAGCGTGAATCAGGGTAATGAGCAGTTCTTC. The encoded protein is CASSVNQGNEQFF.

The chain recombines TRBV6-2 or TRBV6-3 with TRBJ2-7; possible D gene TRBD2, 5 bases. The J call may be faulty, since TRBJ2-5 better matches the DNA end. This CDR3 comprises 12 residues. Looked up from germline, CDR1 is MNHEY and CDR2 is SVGEGT. CDR3 coding DNA: TGTGCCAGTAAAACTAGTACTGAGACCCAGTACTTC. Its protein product is CASKTSTETQYF.

This clonotype appeared once. The chain is built from TRBV4-2 and TRBJ2-7, with D possibly matching TRBD2 (6 bases). The CDR3 runs 18 residues. The V gene's germline CDR1 is LGHNA and CDR2 YNFKEQ. Trimming removed 1 base from V and 0 bases from J, with 19 bases in between. The CDR3, as DNA: TGTGCCAGCAGCCAAGTTTGGAGGGGCGAAGGGAGCTCCTACGAGCAGTACTTC. Translation gives CASSQVWRGEGSSYEQYF.

This clonotype was seen just once. The chain combines TRBV20-1 with TRBJ1-6; 10 nucleotides match TRBD1. The junction had 2 bases not matched to a gene; V was cut back by 5 bases and J by 10 bases. Per the germline V gene, CDR1 is DFQATT and CDR2 is SNEGSKA (reference sequence). The CDR3 consists of 12 residues. In nucleotides, the CDR3 is TGCAGTGCTTGGGACAGGGGATCACCCCTCCACTTT. Protein product: CSAWDRGSPLHF.

In its sample, this clonotype was seen a few times. The chain combines TRBV24-1 with TRBJ2-1; 7 bases map to TRBD1. The germline V gene has CDR1 KGHDR and CDR2 SFDVKD. The V segment lost 9 bases and the J segment 6 bases; nucleotides outside the gene matches: 16. The CDR3 loop spans 16 amino acids. The CDR3 here is CATETRKGARSNEQFF. The CDR3 DNA reads TGTGCCACCGAAACTAGGAAGGGGGCGCGAAGCAATGAGCAGTTCTTC.

The chain joins TRBV18 to TRBJ2-7, with TRBD1 matching over 7 bases. The CDR3 sequence is 15 residues long. Per the germline V gene, CDR1 is KGHSH and CDR2 is LQKENI. V gave up 1 base and J gave up 3 bases; unmatched junction bases: 6. CDR3 coding DNA: TGTGCCAGCTCACCACAGGGGGCAGGTAACTACGAGCAGTACTTC. Its protein is CASSPQGAGNYEQYF. Together with reference TRBV18 and TRBJ2-7, the CDR3 gives the full variable domain: NAGVMQNPRHLVRRRGQEARLRCSPMKGHSHVYWYRQLPEEGLKFMVYLQKENIIDESGMPKERFSAEFPKEGPSILRIQQVVRGDSAAYFCASSPQGAGNYEQYFGPGTRLTVT.

Written as DNA, the CDR3 is TGTGCCAGCAGCCCTAGCCCGGACAGGGCGAATGAGCAGTTCTTC. This sequence encodes CASSPSPDRANEQFF. The chain joins TRBV7-2 to TRBJ2-1; 8 bases map to TRBD1. The V and J ends lost 5 bases and 7 bases, in that order; junction bases with no gene match: 10. Germline loops: CDR1 SGHTA, CDR2 FQGNSA. The CDR3 is made up of 15 amino acids.

V and J are TRBV5-1 and TRBJ2-5; TRBD2 matches 9 bases. Unmatched junction bases numbered 12, after V lost 4 bases and J lost 5 bases. CDR1 SGHRS and CDR2 YFSETQ come from the germline V gene. CDR3 length: 16 residues. The CDR3 sequence: CASSPTVAGESETQYF. In nucleotides, the CDR3 is TGCGCCAGCAGCCCGACCGTAGCGGGGGAGTCTGAGACCCAGTACTTC.